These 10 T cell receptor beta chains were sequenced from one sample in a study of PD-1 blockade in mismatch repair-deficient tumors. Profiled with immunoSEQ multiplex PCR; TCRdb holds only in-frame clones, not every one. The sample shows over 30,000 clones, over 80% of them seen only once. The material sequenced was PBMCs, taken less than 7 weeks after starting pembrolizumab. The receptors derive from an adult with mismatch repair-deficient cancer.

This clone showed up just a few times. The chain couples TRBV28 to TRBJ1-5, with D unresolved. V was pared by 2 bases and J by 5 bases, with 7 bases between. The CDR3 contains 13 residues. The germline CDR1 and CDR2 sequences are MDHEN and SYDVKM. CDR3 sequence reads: CASSLPLHQPQHF. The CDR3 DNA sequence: TGTGCCAGCAGTTTACCACTCCATCAGCCCCAGCATTTT.

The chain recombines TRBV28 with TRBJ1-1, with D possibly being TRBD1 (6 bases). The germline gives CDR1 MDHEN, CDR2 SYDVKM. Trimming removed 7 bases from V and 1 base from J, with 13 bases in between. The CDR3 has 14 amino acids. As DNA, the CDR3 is TGTGCCAGCACCCCTGGGGGCTCGAACACTGAAGCTTTCTTT. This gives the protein CASTPGGSNTEAFF.

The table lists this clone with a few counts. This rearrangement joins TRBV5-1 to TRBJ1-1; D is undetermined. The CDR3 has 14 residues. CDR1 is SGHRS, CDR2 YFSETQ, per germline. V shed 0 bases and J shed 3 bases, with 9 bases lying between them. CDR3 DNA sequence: TGCGCCAGCAGCTTGGTGGGCAGCTACACTGAAGCTTTCTTT. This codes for CASSLVGSYTEAFF.

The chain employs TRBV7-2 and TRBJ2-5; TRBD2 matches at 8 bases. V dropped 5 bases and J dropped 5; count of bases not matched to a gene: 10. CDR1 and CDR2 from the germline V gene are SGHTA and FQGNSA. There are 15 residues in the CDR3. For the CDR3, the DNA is TGTGCCAGCAGCGACCCGGGCGGGGGGCGTGAGACCCAGTACTTC. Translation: CASSDPGGGRETQYF.

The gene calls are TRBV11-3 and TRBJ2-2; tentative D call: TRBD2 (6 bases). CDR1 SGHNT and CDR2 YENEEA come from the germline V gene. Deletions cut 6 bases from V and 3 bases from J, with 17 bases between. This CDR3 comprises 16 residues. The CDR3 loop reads CASSPRGTAYTGELFF. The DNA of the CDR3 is TGTGCCAGCAGTCCACGTGGGACTGCCTACACCGGGGAGCTGTTTTTT.

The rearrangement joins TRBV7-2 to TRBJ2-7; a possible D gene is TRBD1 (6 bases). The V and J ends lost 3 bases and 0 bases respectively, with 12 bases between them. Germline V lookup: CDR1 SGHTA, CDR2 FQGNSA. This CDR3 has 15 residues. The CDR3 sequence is CASSFHRVGSYEQYF. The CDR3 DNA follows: TGTGCCAGCAGCTTCCACAGGGTGGGCTCCTACGAGCAGTACTTC.

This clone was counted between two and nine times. The CDR3 here is CASSSQSSTGELFF. Here the CDR3 DNA reads TGTGCCAGCAGCAGCCAAAGTTCCACCGGGGAGCTGTTTTTT. The rearrangement joins TRBV7-8 to TRBJ2-2, with D hard to call. CDR1 is SGHVS, CDR2 FQNEAQ, per germline. There are 14 residues in the CDR3. V lost 5 bases to trimming and J lost 4 bases, with 11 bases between them.

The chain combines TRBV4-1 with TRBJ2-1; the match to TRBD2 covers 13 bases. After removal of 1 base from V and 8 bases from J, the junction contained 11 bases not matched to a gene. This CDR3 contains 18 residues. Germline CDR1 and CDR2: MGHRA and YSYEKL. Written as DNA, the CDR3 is TGCGCCAGCAGCCAAGTGGACTTACTAGCGGGAGGGACAGATGAGCAGTTCTTC. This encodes CASSQVDLLAGGTDEQFF.

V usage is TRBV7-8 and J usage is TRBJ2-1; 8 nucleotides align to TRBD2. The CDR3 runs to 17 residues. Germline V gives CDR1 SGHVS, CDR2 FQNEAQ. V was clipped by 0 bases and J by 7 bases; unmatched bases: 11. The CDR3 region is CASSLAGTGGPRNEQFF. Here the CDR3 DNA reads TGTGCCAGCAGCTTAGCGGGAACGGGAGGGCCCCGGAATGAGCAGTTCTTC.

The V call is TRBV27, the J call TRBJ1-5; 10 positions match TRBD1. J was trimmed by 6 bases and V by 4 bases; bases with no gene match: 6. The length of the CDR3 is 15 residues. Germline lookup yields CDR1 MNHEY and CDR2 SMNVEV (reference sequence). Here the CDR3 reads CASSSLTGGVQPQHF. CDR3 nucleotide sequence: TGTGCCAGCAGTTCGTTGACAGGGGGCGTTCAGCCCCAGCATTTT.